One and the same sample provided the 14 T cell receptor beta chains below, sequenced in a study of patients and donors after allogeneic stem cell transplantation. Via MiXCR, TCRdb re-called the RT-PCR reads, giving one row per CDR3 protein. The table has about a million distinct CDR3 sequences, around 17% seen once. Sequences were obtained from blood, either unsorted or a sorted T cell fraction (not recorded which). The receptors come from a human donor who was either an allogeneic HSCT recipient or a stem cell or donor lymphocyte infusion donor (not recorded which). It is not recorded whose cells these are; they may come from a transplant donor.

This clonotype was detected a few times. The chain employs TRBV11-2 and TRBJ1-2, with D maybe TRBD1 (5 bases). Trimming cost V 2 bases and J 5 bases, with 18 bases left between them. This CDR3 region has 16 residues. CDR1 SGHAT and CDR2 FQNNGV come from the germline V gene. The CDR3 DNA is TGTGCCAGCAGCTTACCCGCAGGGCCCCTCAAATATGGCTACACCTTC. Its translation is CASSLPAGPLKYGYTF.

DNA for the CDR3: TGTGCCAGCAGTTACCTCCGGCAGGGCGTGGGGCCTGGCTACACCTTC. Its protein product is CASSYLRQGVGPGYTF. This chain joins TRBV6-5 and TRBJ1-2; tentative D call: TRBD1 (5 bases). Trimming pared 2 bases from V and 7 bases from J, leaving 20 bases between. Germline CDR1 is MNHEY and CDR2 is SVGAGI. CDR3 length: 16 amino acids.

This clonotype was counted a few times. The chain couples TRBV12-3 or TRBV12-4 to TRBJ2-3, with D possibly being TRBD2 (6 bases). Trimming removed 5 bases from V and 4 bases from J, with 19 bases in between. The CDR3 loop spans 16 amino acids. The CDR3: CASSIHTGGEADTQYF. CDR3 DNA: TGTGCCAGCAGTATACATACTGGAGGGGAGGCAGATACGCAGTATTTT.

Concerning this clonotype: Germline is not matched at one junction end, which may reflect a read error. J is TRBJ1-4 and V is TRBV7-7; no clear D gene. Germline V gene data show CDR1 as SSHAT and CDR2 as FNYEAQ (reference sequence). The CDR3 has 11 residues. CDR3 DNA sequence: TGTGCTAGCAGCCCCTTCGAAAAACTGTTTTTT. This gives the protein CASSPFEKLFF. The variable domain in full, completed from reference TRBV7-7 and TRBJ1-4, reads GAGVSQSPRYKVTKRGQDVTLRCDPISSHATLYWYQQALGQGPEFLTYFNYEAQPDKSGLPSDRFSAERPEGSISTLTIQRTEQRDSAMYRCASSPFEKLFFGSGTQLSVL.

This chain joins TRBV15 and TRBJ2-5; D remains ambiguous. V was shortened by 1 base and J by 5 bases, with 11 bases between the two germline ends. Germline V gene sequence: CDR1 LNHNV, CDR2 YYDKDF (reference sequence). The CDR3 is 14 amino acids. The CDR3 reads CATSRGLSAETQYF. In nucleotides, the CDR3 is TGTGCCACCAGCAGAGGCCTAAGTGCGGAGACCCAGTACTTC.

This clonotype appeared a few times. The chain has TRBV2 and TRBJ2-2; D possibly matches TRBD1 or TRBD2 (5 bases each). Germline V gene lookup returns CDR1 SNHLY and CDR2 FYNNEI. This CDR3 has 16 amino acids. With 6 bases removed from V and 4 bases from J, the gap between germline ends came to 18 bases. CDR3 amino acids: CASRRYPGRFTGELFF. Written as DNA, the CDR3 is TGTGCCAGCAGGCGCTATCCAGGGAGATTCACCGGGGAGCTGTTTTTT.

This clonotype was observed a handful of times. The chain uses TRBV7-9 and TRBJ1-1, with no clear D. With 3 bases removed from V and 6 bases from J, the gap between germline ends came to 11 bases. Germline V lookup: CDR1 SEHNR, CDR2 FQNEAQ (reference sequence). This CDR3 region has 13 residues. CDR3 in amino acids: CASSFRRAAEAFF. The CDR3 nucleotides are TGTGCCAGCAGCTTTCGGCGGGCAGCTGAAGCTTTCTTT.

The genes are TRBV20-1 and TRBJ1-2; D is uncertain. Germline V lookup: CDR1 DFQATT, CDR2 SNEGSKA (reference sequence). The CDR3 totals 13 residues. V lost 4 bases and J lost 6, with 15 bases in between. The CDR3 bases are TGCAGTGCTACTCACCCCCTGGTCCATGGCTACACCTTC. This translates into CSATHPLVHGYTF.

This clonotype has just a few counts. V usage is TRBV15 and J usage is TRBJ1-1, with D hard to call. This CDR3 region has 14 residues. The germline gives CDR1 LNHNV, CDR2 YYDKDF (reference sequence). V was trimmed by 1 base and J by 1 base, leaving 7 bases between them. The CDR3 loop reads CATSRGSGNTEAFF. The CDR3 nucleotides are TGTGCCACCAGCAGAGGTTCCGGGAACACTGAAGCTTTCTTT.

CDR3 DNA sequence: TGTGCCAGCAGCTGGGGAGTTGGGGCAACCTACGAGCAGTACTTC. This codes for CASSWGVGATYEQYF. The chain uses TRBV7-8 and TRBJ2-7; TRBD1 or TRBD2 may be the D gene (5 bases each). The germline gives CDR1 SGHVS, CDR2 FQNEAQ. CDR3 length: 15 residues. V lost 4 bases and J lost 2, with 15 bases in between.

This clonotype has only a few counts. The chain employs TRBV6-1 and TRBJ1-2; 10 nucleotides agree with TRBD1. The CDR3 spans 15 residues. Germline V lookup: CDR1 MNHNS, CDR2 SASEGT. V dropped 7 bases and J dropped 3; count of bases not matched to a gene: 8. The CDR3 DNA sequence: TGTGCCAGCACCCGTTCGACAGGGGGCCACTATGGCTACACCTTC. Translated, it gives CASTRSTGGHYGYTF.

The DNA for the CDR3 is TGTGCCAGCAGCCGAGGACCTTTGGCGGAGACCCAGTACTTC. Translating gives CASSRGPLAETQYF. V gene TRBV6-2 or TRBV6-3 combines with J gene TRBJ2-5; D is unresolved. The CDR3 is made up of 14 amino acids. Germline loops: CDR1 MNHEY, CDR2 SVGEGT. V gave up 6 bases and J gave up 5 bases, with 16 bases separating them.

The CDR3 protein is CASKGSRYEQYF. CDR3 bases: TGTGCCAGTAAGGGCAGTAGATACGAGCAGTACTTC. The chain carries TRBV11-2 and TRBJ2-7; D is unresolved. The CDR3 loop spans 12 amino acids. The V gene's germline CDR1 is SGHAT and CDR2 FQNNGV. V was pared by 9 bases and J by 4 bases, with 13 bases between.

The chain joins TRBV3-1 to TRBJ1-1, with a possible D match to TRBD1 (6 bases). This CDR3 is built from 14 residues. V lost 4 bases and J lost 5, with 14 bases in between. Looked up from germline, CDR1 is LGHDT and CDR2 is YNNKEL (reference sequence). Here the CDR3 reads CASSPQGDGTEAFF. DNA of the CDR3: TGTGCCAGCAGCCCACAGGGAGACGGTACTGAAGCTTTCTTT.